Presented here are 9 T cell receptor beta chains from one specimen sequenced in a study of cytomegalovirus exposure and HLA in healthy donors. It was with 60 Vbeta and 13 Jbeta primers that the PCR ran. Profiling relied on immunoSEQ multiplex PCR, and the TCRdb table lists in-frame clones only, not all of them. Of around 120,000 clones listed, 75% to 80% are singletons. Sequences were obtained from PBMCs. Every receptor here comes from a woman between 40 and 50 years old in good health and CMV-seronegative.

This rearrangement joins TRBV4-1 to TRBJ2-6; D possibly corresponds to TRBD2 (6 bases). The CDR3 runs 16 residues. Germline CDR1 is MGHRA and CDR2 is YSYEKL. Trimming removed 0 bases from V and 4 bases from J, with 10 bases in between. For the CDR3, the DNA is TGCGCCAGCAGCCAAGATGGAGGGACCGGGGCCAACGTCCTGACTTTC. It yields the protein CASSQDGGTGANVLTF.

With regard to this clone: Relative to the germline gene, one junction end is altered; a read error may explain this. The chain is built from TRBV4-1 and TRBJ2-4; 12 nucleotides align to TRBD2. There are 19 residues in the CDR3. CDR1 is MGHRA, CDR2 YSYEKL, per germline. CDR3 coding DNA: TGCGCCAGCAGCCAAGAAGCTAGCGGGAGGGCACTAGCCAAAAACAGTCAGTACTTC. The encoded protein is CASSQEASGRALAKNSQYF.

The chain combines TRBV27 with TRBJ2-7; 10 nucleotides line up with TRBD2. After removal of 5 bases from V and 2 bases from J, the junction contained 6 bases not matched to a gene. There are 15 residues in the CDR3. CDR1 is MNHEY and CDR2 is SMNVEV in the germline V gene (reference sequence). The CDR3 DNA is TGTGCCAGCAGTCCAAGAGCGGGAGGGACCTACGAGCAGTACTTC. This gives the protein CASSPRAGGTYEQYF.

The chain recombines TRBV19 with TRBJ1-1; no reliable D call. The germline V and J ends were trimmed by 3 bases and 5 bases, with 13 bases remaining between them. The CDR3 totals 14 residues. Germline loops: CDR1 LNHDA, CDR2 SQIVND (reference sequence). In nucleotides, the CDR3 is TGTGCCAGTAGTATGCGGAGGGAAGTAACTGAAGCTTTCTTT. Its translation: CASSMRREVTEAFF. Full variable domain (missing parts from reference TRBV19 and TRBJ1-1): DGGITQSPKYLFRKEGQNVTLSCEQNLNHDAMYWYRQDPGQGLRLIYYSQIVNDFQKGDIAEGYSVSREKKESFPLTVTSAQKNPTAFYLCASSMRREVTEAFFGQGTRLTVV.

The genes are TRBV6-1 and TRBJ1-5; the D is unclear. Trimming removed 3 bases from V and 0 bases from J, with 12 bases in between. This CDR3 is 16 amino acids long. The V gene's germline CDR1 is MNHNS and CDR2 SASEGT. CDR3 amino acids: CASSERPGDSNQPQHF. CDR3 DNA: TGTGCCAGCAGTGAGCGACCGGGTGATAGCAATCAGCCCCAGCATTTT.

This chain uses TRBV7-6 with TRBJ2-7, with D perhaps TRBD1 (6 bases). The V gene lost 5 bases and the J gene lost 1 base, with 12 bases spanning the gap. The V gene's germline CDR1 is SGHVS and CDR2 FNYEAQ. The CDR3 extends over 14 amino acids. The CDR3 loop is CASSRDTTSYEQYF. Written as DNA, the CDR3 is TGTGCCAGCAGCCGGGACACTACATCCTACGAGCAGTACTTC.

CDR3 sequence (DNA): TGTGCCAGCAGCCCGATTCCCCCTCAACTTGAGACCCAGTACTTC. Protein product: CASSPIPPQLETQYF. V and J are TRBV5-8 and TRBJ2-5; D gene unclear. The CDR3 loop spans 15 amino acids. From germline, CDR1 is SGHTS and CDR2 YDEGEE. The V and J ends lost 4 bases and 5 bases respectively, with 18 bases between them.

The table lists this clone with a count of one. The CDR3 coding sequence is TGCGCCAGCAGCTTGTTACAGGGGTCCCACGAGCAGTACTTC. This encodes CASSLLQGSHEQYF. This chain uses TRBV5-1 with TRBJ2-7, with 7 bases matching TRBD1. The CDR3 extends over 14 amino acids. The trim removed 1 base at V and 5 bases at J, leaving 6 bases unmatched. The germline gives CDR1 SGHRS, CDR2 YFSETQ.

The V call is TRBV7-9, the J call TRBJ1-1; D is undetermined. The germline V gene has CDR1 SEHNR and CDR2 FQNEAQ (reference sequence). With 5 bases removed from V and 1 base from J, the gap between germline ends came to 11 bases. The CDR3 covers 14 residues. This chain's CDR3 is CASSLPLGNTEAFF. The CDR3 DNA sequence: TGTGCCAGCAGCCTGCCCCTCGGGAACACTGAAGCTTTCTTT.